This TCR beta chain was identified during a study of blood T cell repertoires in COVID-19. Repertoires were generated with immunoSEQ multiplex PCR, while TCRdb's copy carries only in-frame clones and drops some. The data hold 30,000 to 40,000 clones, with 80% to 90% observed a single time. The CDR3 runs 13 residues. Between the trimmed V and J ends, which lost 4 bases and 1 base, there was a span of 6 bases. Germline values: CDR1 ENHRY, CDR2 SYGVKD. The sequence was obtained from an elderly woman with active or convalescent COVID-19. Sequencing was done on a sample of peripheral blood. V and J are TRBV10-3 and TRBJ2-3; D remains ambiguous. DNA for the CDR3: TGTGCCATCAGTGGAGGAGGCACAGATACGCAGTATTTT. It translates to CAISGGGTDTQYF.